The source of this TCR beta chain is a study of early T cells in non-severe SARS-CoV-2 infection. Across the whole study: Whole-blood bulk RNA, unsorted, was sequenced, and chains were unpaired.

Study-wide results and limits: Matching with VDJdb favored anti-spike CD8 responses (missing private and CD4 specificities).

Individual cDNA molecules received unique molecular identifiers. MiXCR was run by TCRdb on the 5' RACE reads, yielding one entry per CDR3 protein. The repertoire has 54,000 or so distinct CDR3 sequences, roughly 12% of them found once; the top ten carry 4.8%. The CDR3 loop spans 13 amino acids. Trimming took 2 bases from V and 9 from J, leaving 14 bases between them. Germline-derived CDR1 and CDR2 are SQVTM and ANQGSEA. This clonotype was counted many times. Its antigen is not identified. V usage is TRBV29-1 and J usage is TRBJ1-5; D is ambiguous. This clonotype was sampled from an adult who was a healthcare worker with PCR-confirmed SARS-CoV-2 infection or an uninfected control (not recorded which). Source material: whole blood. The CDR3 region is CSVEFGSSGPQHF. As DNA, the CDR3 is TGCAGCGTTGAATTCGGGAGTTCGGGGCCCCAGCATTTT.